This T cell receptor (beta chain) was obtained from a study of T-cell memory formation after mild COVID-19. Study as a whole: Most TCR clusters belonged to a single donor. Study-wide findings and caveats: Clones that got smaller from day 15 to 85 had even CD4/CD8, while clones growing later tipped toward CD4+.

TCRdb re-derived calls from the 5' RACE reads in MiXCR, one entry per CDR3 protein. Of more than 75,000 distinct CDR3 sequences listed, about 15% are singletons. There are a few counts of this clonotype. The target antigen is unknown. This CDR3 is built from 16 residues. Trimming cost V 3 bases and J 5 bases, with 17 bases left between them. The genes are TRBV12-3 or TRBV12-4 and TRBJ2-1; maybe TRBD1 (7 bases). The sequencing sample was made of PBMCs or a T cell subset sorted from them (not recorded which). The sequence was obtained from an adult woman who had mild COVID-19 (a few samples of this study predate the infection). Cell type and time point are not known. The CDR3 here is CASSFAWAGGNNEQFF. In DNA form, the CDR3 reads TGTGCCAGCAGTTTCGCATGGGCAGGGGGGAACAATGAGCAGTTCTTC.